This entry describes one TCR beta chain. This receptor's antigen is unknown. At one of its ends the junction is not consistent with the germline gene, which may arise from a read error. This specimen comes from a study of blood T cell repertoires in COVID-19 (dated by TCRdb to the early 2020s). Turning to the overall study: Samples covering the acute and convalescent phases of COVID-19 were provided by collaborators in the United States, Italy and Spain. Where available, HLA class I and class II types were obtained from metadata supplied by the sample provider rather than from assay-based typing. Sample metadata almost always included a de-identified subject ID, COVID-19 status, age in years and sex. The dataset comprised deeply sampled blood TCRbeta repertoires from subjects exposed to, actively infected with, or recovered from COVID-19. The material from the prospective study consisted of cDNA or gDNA derived from T cells, B-cell-depleted T cells, or PBMCs. Samples came from the ongoing ImmuneRACE study (first 160 participants) plus 1,254 subjects from 6 global collaborators. The repertoires were made available in a free public database intended to serve as a resource for research on the immune response to SARS-CoV-2.

Whole blood was collected in K2EDTA tubes by collaborating institutions according to the institutions' own protocols. Collaborator samples were shipped for TCRbeta analysis as frozen whole blood, isolated PBMCs, or DNA extracted from either sample type. TCRbeta CDR3 regions were amplified from genomic DNA by means of the immunoSEQ Assay, a bias-controlled multiplex PCR. In the original analysis: Nucleated cell counts per sample were estimated from amplification of reference gene primers within the assay. To quantify the absolute abundance of each unique TCRbeta CDR3 rearrangement, sequence reads were collapsed and filtered. For each sample, productive Simpson clonality was calculated by taking the square root of Simpson's diversity index across productive rearrangements. TCRdb obtained this table from immuneACCESS and retained in-frame rearrangements with V and J assigned. These tables miss some clones; where compared with another copy, unresolved V genes account for less than half of the shortfall, and the remainder is unexplained. V, J and clone size reflect that table, while D and trimming were determined from the DNA. The sample contains 130,000 to 150,000 clones, around nine tenths of them found a single time. The ten largest account for around 1.5% of the sample.

What the research found in general, with its limitations: The amount of clinical and demographic metadata varied by source and participant and was provided uncurated.

The CDR3 spans 14 residues, from the cysteine through the phenylalanine. Of all the DNA, just the CDR3 is kept, 42 bases in frame from base 1. As encoded in the germline V gene (reference sequence), CDR1 is MNHEY while CDR2 is SMNVEV. The source material was peripheral blood. This clonotype was obtained from a human donor in a cohort sampled during active COVID-19. The V gene is TRBV27 and the J gene is TRBJ1-2; TRBD1 is a weak D gene call, 6 bases matching. CDR3 protein: CASSSDPGAYRYTF. The bases read TGTGCCAGCAGTTCGGATCCAGGGGCCTATCGCTACACCTTC.